This T cell receptor beta chain was recovered during a study of cytotoxic CD8 clonotypes in ibrutinib-treated CLL. Assay used: immunoSEQ multiplex PCR; TCRdb lists only in-frame clones, some missing. Among under 150,000 clones listed, around 90% were seen once. The germline CDR1 and CDR2 sequences are ENHRY and SYGVKD. V lost 6 bases and J lost 7, with 11 bases in between. The CDR3 sequence is 12 residues long. The sequencing used PBMCs, collected after 12 months of ibrutinib treatment. The sequence was obtained from a human donor with chronic lymphocytic leukemia. J is TRBJ2-3 and V is TRBV10-3; D might be TRBD2 (6 bases). Written as DNA, the CDR3 is TGTGCCATCAGAAGGGCGGGATATACGCAGTATTTT. This encodes CAIRRAGYTQYF.